The 18 T cell receptor beta chains below all came from one sample that was sequenced in a study of CD8+CD57+ T cells in acquired aplastic anemia. TCR beta VDJ and CDR3 were profiled, and genomic DNA was the template. MiXCR, applied by TCRdb to the reads, yields one record per CDR3 protein. The repertoire has about 160,000 distinct CDR3 sequences, around 75% of them found once; the top ten carry 40% to 55%. Patients sequenced had flow cytometry evidence of CD8+CD57+ cell expansion. Sequencing input: sorted CD4+, CD8+, or CD8+CD57+ T cells (not recorded which) from PBMCs. Source of these receptors: a human donor with aplastic anemia.

The V and J genes are TRBV19 and TRBJ2-7; TRBD1 is a possible D gene (6 bases). Germline V gene lookup returns CDR1 LNHDA and CDR2 SQIVND (reference sequence). V lost 4 bases and J lost 3, with 13 bases in between. The CDR3 totals 14 residues. CDR3 residues: CASSTGTLNYEQYF. As DNA, the CDR3 is TGTGCCAGTAGTACCGGGACACTGAACTACGAGCAGTACTTC.

The chain recombines TRBV24-1 with TRBJ2-5, with D perhaps matching TRBD1 (6 bases). The CDR3 consists of 12 residues. From germline, CDR1 is KGHDR and CDR2 SFDVKD. Trimming pared 12 bases from V and 2 bases from J, leaving 12 bases between. The DNA of the CDR3 is TGTGCCTCCGCAGGGGATCAAGAGACCCAGTACTTC. Encoded protein: CASAGDQETQYF.

This clonotype has only one observation. This rearrangement joins TRBV14 to TRBJ1-2; TRBD1 matches 10 bases. The J segment lost 6 bases and the V segment lost 6 bases, leaving 13 bases of the junction unmatched. The CDR3 is made up of 16 amino acids. CDR1 is SGHDN, CDR2 FVKESK, per germline. The CDR3 protein is CASSPLLRTGGHGYTF. The CDR3 DNA is TGTGCCAGCAGTCCACTCCTACGGACAGGGGGGCATGGCTACACCTTC.

The V and J genes are TRBV20-1 and TRBJ2-7; D not certain. V gave up 3 bases and J gave up 2 bases, with 8 bases separating them. The CDR3 covers 12 residues. CDR1 is DFQATT and CDR2 is SNEGSKA in the germline V gene (reference sequence). CDR3 protein: CSARDVTYEQYF. DNA of the CDR3: TGCAGTGCTAGGGACGTTACCTACGAGCAGTACTTC.

Of note for this clonotype: Likely a read error: the CDR3 ends without its conserved phenylalanine or tryptophan. This chain joins TRBV20-1 and TRBJ1-2, with TRBD1 identical over 7 bases. CDR3 length equals 12 residues. Germline-derived CDR1 and CDR2 are DFQATT and SNEGSKA (reference sequence). Trimming took 2 bases from V and 9 from J; bases not matched to a gene: 6. The CDR3 region has the DNA TGCAGTGCTAGATTAACAGGGGCGAGCTACACCTGC. Encoded protein: CSARLTGASYTC.

The chain combines TRBV29-1 with TRBJ2-5, with 7 bases fitting TRBD2. Germline lookup yields CDR1 SQVTM and CDR2 ANQGSEA. This CDR3 comprises 12 residues. V gave up 7 bases and J gave up 5 bases; unmatched junction bases: 7. Here the CDR3 reads CSGGLGYETQYF. CDR3 DNA: TGCAGCGGTGGACTAGGGTACGAGACCCAGTACTTC.

This rearrangement joins TRBV20-1 to TRBJ1-6, with TRBD1 as a possible D gene (5 bases). Trimming took 3 bases from V and 9 from J, leaving 15 bases between them. CDR1 and CDR2 (germline): DFQATT, SNEGSKA (reference sequence). This CDR3 region has 14 residues. CDR3 loop: CSASEPGDFSPLHF. CDR3 coding DNA: TGCAGTGCTAGTGAACCGGGGGATTTTTCACCCCTCCACTTT.

This clonotype has only one observation. The chain has TRBV9 and TRBJ1-1, with D tentatively TRBD1 (6 bases). V lost 2 bases and J 1 base, leaving 15 bases between the germline ends. Germline V CDR1 and CDR2: SGDLS, YYNGEE. This CDR3 has 16 residues. The CDR3 region is CASSVNREGTNTEAFF. The CDR3 nucleotides read TGTGCCAGCAGCGTGAACAGGGAGGGGACGAACACTGAAGCTTTCTTT.

The chain carries TRBV7-9 and TRBJ1-6; tentatively, D is TRBD1 (5 bases). V was shortened by 1 base and J by 14 bases, with 15 bases between the two germline ends. CDR1 SEHNR and CDR2 FQNEAQ come from the germline V gene (reference sequence). The CDR3 spans 14 residues. The CDR3 DNA reads as TGTGCCAGCAGCTTAGGTCAGGGACCTTCGGCCCTCCACTTT. It codes for CASSLGQGPSALHF.

On this clonotype itself: Germline is not matched at one junction end, which may reflect a read error. The V gene is TRBV7-6, the J gene TRBJ1-5; D remains unclear. The CDR3 runs to 13 residues. Germline V gene lookup returns CDR1 SGHVS and CDR2 FNYEAQ. The CDR3 here is CASSLSDGQPQHF. CDR3 nucleotides: TGTGCTAGCAGCCTCTCTGATGGTCAGCCCCAGCATTTT. The full variable domain, with the rest looked up from reference TRBV7-6 and TRBJ1-5, is GAGVSQSPRYKVTKRGQDVALRCDPISGHVSLYWYRQALGQGPEFLTYFNYEAQQDKSGLPNDRFSAERPEGSISTLTIQRTEQRDSAMYRCASSLSDGQPQHFGDGTRLSIL.

This clonotype was seen more than once but under ten times. This CDR3 is CATSRDRAAVTDTQYF. CDR3 sequence (DNA): TGTGCCACCAGCAGAGATAGGGCAGCGGTCACAGATACGCAGTATTTT. The V call is TRBV15, the J call TRBJ2-3; possibly TRBD2 for D (5 bases). Per the germline V gene, CDR1 is LNHNV and CDR2 is YYDKDF (reference sequence). With 0 bases removed from V and 2 bases from J, the gap between germline ends came to 12 bases. The length of the CDR3 is 16 residues.

V is TRBV5-1 and J is TRBJ1-1; 7 bases agree with TRBD1. The CDR3 contains 15 residues. The V gene's germline CDR1 is SGHRS and CDR2 YFSETQ. J lost 6 bases, V lost 0 bases, and 8 bases had no gene match. This CDR3 reads CASSLGVTGPPEAFF. The CDR3 DNA follows: TGCGCCAGCAGCTTGGGTGTGACAGGGCCTCCTGAAGCTTTCTTT.

V is TRBV20-1 and J is TRBJ1-2, with TRBD1 matching over 10 bases. V trimming: 0 bases; J trimming: 5 bases; junction bases outside the gene matches: 6. The CDR3 is 15 amino acids. Per the germline V gene, CDR1 is DFQATT and CDR2 is SNEGSKA (reference sequence). CDR3 amino acids: CSARDTTGGGYGYTF. CDR3 DNA: TGCAGTGCTAGAGATACGACAGGGGGCGGTTATGGCTACACCTTC.

The chain links TRBV20-1 to TRBJ1-2; D unclear. Looked up from germline, CDR1 is DFQATT and CDR2 is SNEGSKA (reference sequence). Trimming took off 2 bases at V and 1 base at J, with 5 bases between the two ends. This CDR3 spans 12 amino acids. CDR3 loop: CSARTINYGYTF. In DNA, the CDR3 is TGCAGTGCTAGAACAATTAACTATGGCTACACCTTC.

The chain couples TRBV24-1 to TRBJ2-6, with D unresolved. V was clipped by 3 bases and J by 0 bases, with 5 bases between them. Germline V gives CDR1 KGHDR, CDR2 SFDVKD. This CDR3 has 15 residues. The CDR3 region has the DNA TGTGCCACCAGTGATGCTAGCTCTGGGGCCAACGTCCTGACTTTC. Protein: CATSDASSGANVLTF.

The rearrangement links TRBV19 to TRBJ1-5, with no clear D. In germline, CDR1 is LNHDA, CDR2 SQIVND (reference sequence). This CDR3 spans 14 amino acids. Trimming took 10 bases from V and 4 from J, leaving 17 bases between them. The CDR3 DNA reads as TGTGCCACCCGACTACCCGCGAGTAATCAGCCCCAGCATTTT. It specifies CATRLPASNQPQHF.

This rearrangement joins TRBV29-1 to TRBJ1-1; D is undetermined. Germline lookup yields CDR1 SQVTM and CDR2 ANQGSEA. The CDR3 loop spans 13 amino acids. Trimming left V 7 bases short and J 1 base short, with 13 bases between. The DNA of the CDR3 is TGCAGCGCTATGGACGCCTCGAACACTGAAGCTTTCTTT. Amino acids: CSAMDASNTEAFF. Full variable domain (rest looked up from reference TRBV29-1 and TRBJ1-1): SAVISQKPSRDICQRGTSLTIQCQVDSQVTMMFWYRQQPGQSLTLIATANQGSEATYESGFVIDKFPISRPNLTFSTLTVSNMSPEDSSIYLCSAMDASNTEAFFGQGTRLTVV.

V is TRBV20-1 and J is TRBJ2-7; 8 nucleotides match TRBD2. Germline trimming cut 4 bases from V and 12 bases from J; bases unmatched to any gene: 14. There are 13 residues in the CDR3. The germline gives CDR1 DFQATT, CDR2 SNEGSKA (reference sequence). CDR3 region: CSAKGSGGPFPYF. In DNA form, the CDR3 reads TGCAGTGCTAAAGGAAGCGGGGGACCCTTCCCGTACTTC.